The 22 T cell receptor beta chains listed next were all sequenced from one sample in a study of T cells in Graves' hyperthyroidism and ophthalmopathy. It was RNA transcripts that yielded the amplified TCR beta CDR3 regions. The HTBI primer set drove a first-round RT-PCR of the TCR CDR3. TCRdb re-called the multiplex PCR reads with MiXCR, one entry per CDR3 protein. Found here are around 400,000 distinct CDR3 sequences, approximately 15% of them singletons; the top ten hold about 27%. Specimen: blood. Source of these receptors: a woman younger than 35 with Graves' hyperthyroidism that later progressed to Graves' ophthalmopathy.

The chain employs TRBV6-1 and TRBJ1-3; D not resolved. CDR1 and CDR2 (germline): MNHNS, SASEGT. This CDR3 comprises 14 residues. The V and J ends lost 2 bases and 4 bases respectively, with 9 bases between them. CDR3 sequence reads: CASSERQHGNTIYF. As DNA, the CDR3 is TGTGCCAGCAGTGAAAGGCAGCACGGAAACACCATATATTTT.

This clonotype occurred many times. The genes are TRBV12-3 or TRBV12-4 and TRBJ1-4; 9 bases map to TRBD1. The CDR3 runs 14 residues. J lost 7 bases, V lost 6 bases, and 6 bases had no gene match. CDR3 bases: TGTGCCAGCAGCCGGGGGGACAGGGCTGAAAAACTGTTTTTT. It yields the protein CASSRGDRAEKLFF.

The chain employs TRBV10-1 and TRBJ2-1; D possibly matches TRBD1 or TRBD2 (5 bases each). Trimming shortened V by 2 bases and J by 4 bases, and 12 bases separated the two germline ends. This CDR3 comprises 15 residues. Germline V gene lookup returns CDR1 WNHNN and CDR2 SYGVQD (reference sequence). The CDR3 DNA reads TGCGCCAGCAGTGAGATGGGGACCGGTTACAATGAGCAGTTCTTC. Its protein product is CASSEMGTGYNEQFF.

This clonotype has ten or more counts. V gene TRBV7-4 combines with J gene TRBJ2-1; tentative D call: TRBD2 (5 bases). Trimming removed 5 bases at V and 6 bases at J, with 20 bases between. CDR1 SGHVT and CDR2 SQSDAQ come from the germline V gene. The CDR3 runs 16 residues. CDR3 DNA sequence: TGTGCCAGCAGCCTAACCGAGGGATTGATGTGCAATGAGCAGTTCTTC. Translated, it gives CASSLTEGLMCNEQFF.

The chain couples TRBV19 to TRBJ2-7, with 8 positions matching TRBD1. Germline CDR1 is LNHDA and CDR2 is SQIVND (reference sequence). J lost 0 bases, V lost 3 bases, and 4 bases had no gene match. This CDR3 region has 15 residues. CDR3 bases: TGTGCCAGTAGTATCACAGGGGGGAGCTCCTACGAGCAGTACTTC. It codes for CASSITGGSSYEQYF.

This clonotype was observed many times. The CDR3 reads CASSLFAEAFF. The CDR3 DNA follows: TGTGCCAGCAGTTTGTTTGCTGAAGCTTTCTTT. The rearrangement links TRBV28 to TRBJ1-1; D is unresolved. Looked up from germline, CDR1 is MDHEN and CDR2 is SYDVKM. V was shortened by 3 bases and J by 6 bases, with 5 bases between the two germline ends. The CDR3 runs to 11 residues. The full variable domain, with the rest looked up from reference TRBV28 and TRBJ1-1, is DVKVTQSSRYLVKRTGEKVFLECVQDMDHENMFWYRQDPGLGLRLIYFSYDVKMKEKGDIPEGYSVSREKKERFSLILESASTNQTSMYLCASSLFAEAFFGQGTRLTVV.

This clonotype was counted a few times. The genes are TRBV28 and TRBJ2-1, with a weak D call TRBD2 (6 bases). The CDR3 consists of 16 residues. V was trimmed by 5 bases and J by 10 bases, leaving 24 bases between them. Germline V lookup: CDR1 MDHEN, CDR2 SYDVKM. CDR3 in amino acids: CASSQPRTPGEDEQFF. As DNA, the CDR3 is TGTGCCAGCAGTCAACCCAGGACACCTGGGGAGGACGAGCAGTTCTTC.

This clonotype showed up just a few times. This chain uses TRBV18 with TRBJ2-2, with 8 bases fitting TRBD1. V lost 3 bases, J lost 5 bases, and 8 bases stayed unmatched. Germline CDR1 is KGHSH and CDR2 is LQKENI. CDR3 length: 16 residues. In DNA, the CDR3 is TGTGCCAGCTCACCGTTCCAGGGGGCGGATACCGGGGAGCTGTTTTTT. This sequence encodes CASSPFQGADTGELFF.

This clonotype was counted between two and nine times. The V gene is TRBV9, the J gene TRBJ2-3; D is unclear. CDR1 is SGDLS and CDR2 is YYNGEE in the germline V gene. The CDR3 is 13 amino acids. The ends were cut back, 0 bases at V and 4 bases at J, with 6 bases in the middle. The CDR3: CASSVDSSDTQYF. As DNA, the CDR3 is TGTGCCAGCAGCGTAGATAGTTCAGATACGCAGTATTTT.

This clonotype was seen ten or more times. Written as DNA, the CDR3 is TGTGCCAGCAGTGAAGCGCTTCTGGCGAGAACGCAGTATTTT. Residues: CASSEALLARTQYF. The chain recombines TRBV2 with TRBJ2-3, with unresolved D. V lost 0 bases to trimming and J lost 9 bases, with 13 bases between them. This CDR3 contains 14 residues. Germline V gene sequence: CDR1 SNHLY, CDR2 FYNNEI.

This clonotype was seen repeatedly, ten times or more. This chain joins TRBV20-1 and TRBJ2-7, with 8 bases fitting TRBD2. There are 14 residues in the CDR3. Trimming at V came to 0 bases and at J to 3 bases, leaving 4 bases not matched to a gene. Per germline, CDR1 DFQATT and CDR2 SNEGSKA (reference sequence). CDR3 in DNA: TGCAGTGCTAGAGAACTAGCGGAAATCTACGAGCAGTACTTC. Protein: CSARELAEIYEQYF.

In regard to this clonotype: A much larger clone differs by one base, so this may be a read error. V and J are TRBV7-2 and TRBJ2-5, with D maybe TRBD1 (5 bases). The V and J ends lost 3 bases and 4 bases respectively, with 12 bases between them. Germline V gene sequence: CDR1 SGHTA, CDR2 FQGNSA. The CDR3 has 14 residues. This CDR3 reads CASSFGAVTETQYF. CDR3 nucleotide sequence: TGTGCCAGCAGCTTTGGGGCAGTCACAGAGACCCAGTACTTC. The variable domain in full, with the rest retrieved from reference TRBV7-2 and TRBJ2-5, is GAGVSQSPSNKVTEKGKDVELRCDPISGHTALYWYRQSLGQGLEFLIYFQGNSAPDKSGLPSDRFSAERTGGSVSTLTIQRTQQEDSAVYLCASSFGAVTETQYFGPGTRLLVL.

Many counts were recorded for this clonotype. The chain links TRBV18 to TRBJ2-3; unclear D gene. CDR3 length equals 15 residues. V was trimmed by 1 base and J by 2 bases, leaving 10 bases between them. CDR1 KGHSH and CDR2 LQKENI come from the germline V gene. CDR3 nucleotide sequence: TGTGCCAGCTCACCACGGGGTATGAACACAGATACGCAGTATTTT. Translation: CASSPRGMNTDTQYF.

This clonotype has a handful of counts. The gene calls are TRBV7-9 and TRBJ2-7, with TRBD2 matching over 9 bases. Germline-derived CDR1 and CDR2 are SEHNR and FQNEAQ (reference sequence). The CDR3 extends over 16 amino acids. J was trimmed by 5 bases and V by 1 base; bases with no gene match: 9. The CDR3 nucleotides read TGTGCCAGCAGCTTAGTTATGCGGGAGGGCATCAACGAGCAGTACTTC. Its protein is CASSLVMREGINEQYF.

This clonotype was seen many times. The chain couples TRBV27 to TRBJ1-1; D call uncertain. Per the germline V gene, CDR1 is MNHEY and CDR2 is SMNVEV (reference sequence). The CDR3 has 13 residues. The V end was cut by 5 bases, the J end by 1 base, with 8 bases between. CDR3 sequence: CASSDWGNTEAFF. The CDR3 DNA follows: TGTGCCAGCAGTGATTGGGGGAACACTGAAGCTTTCTTT.

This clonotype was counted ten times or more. DNA of the CDR3: TGCAGTGCTAGAGATGGCCTAGCCTACTCCTACGAGCAGTACTTC. This sequence encodes CSARDGLAYSYEQYF. The V and J genes are TRBV20-1 and TRBJ2-7, with D possibly TRBD2 on 5 matching bases. The germline V and J ends were trimmed by 0 bases and 0 bases, with 12 bases remaining between them. The CDR3 is 15 residues long. The V gene's germline CDR1 is DFQATT and CDR2 SNEGSKA (reference sequence).

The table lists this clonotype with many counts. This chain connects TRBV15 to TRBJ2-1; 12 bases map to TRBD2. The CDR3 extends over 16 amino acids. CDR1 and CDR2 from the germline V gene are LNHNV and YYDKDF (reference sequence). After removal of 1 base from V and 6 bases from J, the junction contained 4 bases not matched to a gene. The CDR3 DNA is TGTGCCACCAGCAGAGGTGGACTAGCGGGACCCAATGAGCAGTTCTTC. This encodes CATSRGGLAGPNEQFF. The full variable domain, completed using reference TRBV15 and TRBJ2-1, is DAMVIQNPRYQVTQFGKPVTLSCSQTLNHNVMYWYQQKSSQAPKLLFHYYDKDFNNEADTPDNFQSRRPNTSFCFLDIRSPGLGDTAMYLCATSRGGLAGPNEQFFGPGTRLTVL.

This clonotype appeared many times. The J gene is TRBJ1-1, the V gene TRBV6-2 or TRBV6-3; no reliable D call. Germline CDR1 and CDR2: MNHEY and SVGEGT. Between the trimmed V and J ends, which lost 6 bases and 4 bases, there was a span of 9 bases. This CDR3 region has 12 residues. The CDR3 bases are TGTGCCAGCAGCCGTCGGGGCACTGAAGCTTTCTTT. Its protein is CASSRRGTEAFF.

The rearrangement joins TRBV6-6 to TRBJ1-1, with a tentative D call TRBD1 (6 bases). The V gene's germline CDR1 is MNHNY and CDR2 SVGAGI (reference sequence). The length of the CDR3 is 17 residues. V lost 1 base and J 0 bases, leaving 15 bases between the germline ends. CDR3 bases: TGTGCCAGCAGTTACTTTGCAGGGGAGGAGGTGAACACTGAAGCTTTCTTT. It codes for CASSYFAGEEVNTEAFF.

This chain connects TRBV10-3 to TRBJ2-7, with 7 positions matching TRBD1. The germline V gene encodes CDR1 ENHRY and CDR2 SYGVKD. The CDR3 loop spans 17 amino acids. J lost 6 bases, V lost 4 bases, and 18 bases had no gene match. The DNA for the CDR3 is TGTGCCATCAGTGCCTCGGGACAAAGGTTACCAGGGGGCGAGCAGTACTTC. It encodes CAISASGQRLPGGEQYF.

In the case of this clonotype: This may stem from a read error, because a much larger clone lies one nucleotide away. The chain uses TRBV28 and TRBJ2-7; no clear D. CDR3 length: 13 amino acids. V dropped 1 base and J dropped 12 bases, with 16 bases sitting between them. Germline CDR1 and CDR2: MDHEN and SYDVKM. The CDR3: CASSLSEGVGPYF. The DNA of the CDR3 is TGTGCCAGCAGTTTATCCGAAGGAGTTGGGCCGTACTTC.

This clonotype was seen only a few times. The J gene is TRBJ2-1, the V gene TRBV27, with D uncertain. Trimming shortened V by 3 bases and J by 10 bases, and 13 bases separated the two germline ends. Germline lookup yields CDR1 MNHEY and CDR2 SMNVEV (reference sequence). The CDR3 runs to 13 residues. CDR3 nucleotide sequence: TGTGCCAGCAGTTTTTCGTCGACAAGCGAGCAGTTCTTC. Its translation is CASSFSSTSEQFF.